The 15 T cell receptor beta chains below come from one sample, sequenced in a study of human T cells and chemical hapten exposure. TCRdb re-called the RACE reads through MiXCR, storing one row per CDR3 protein. The data hold fewer than 50,000 distinct CDR3 sequences, with about 3.5% observed a single time. As to time point: healthy volunteer bleed at 6 weeks. Unfractionated whole blood was the source from which total RNA was extracted. What was sequenced was whole blood. These receptors came from a human donor in good health. Some clones in this sample may be carry-over from other donors' samples.

This clonotype has at least ten counts. V gene TRBV14 combines with J gene TRBJ2-5; D gene unclear. Germline CDR1 SGHDN, CDR2 FVKESK. This CDR3 comprises 11 residues. With 5 bases removed from V and 1 base from J, the gap between germline ends came to 2 bases. This CDR3 is CASSTQETQYF. CDR3 in DNA: TGTGCCAGCAGCACCCAAGAGACCCAGTACTTC. The complete variable domain, with remaining parts taken from reference TRBV14 and TRBJ2-5, reads EAGVTQFPSHSVIEKGQTVTLRCDPISGHDNLYWYRRVMGKEIKFLLHFVKESKQDESGMPNNRFLAERTGGTYSTLKVQPAELEDSGVYFCASSTQETQYFGPGTRLLVL.

This clonotype came up many times. The chain joins TRBV10-3 to TRBJ2-6, with TRBD1 matching over 12 bases. The trim removed 8 bases at V and 3 bases at J, leaving 5 bases unmatched. Germline CDR1 and CDR2: ENHRY and SYGVKD. The CDR3 length is 16 residues. The CDR3 DNA sequence: TGTGCCATCCCGGGACAGGGGGCAAATGGGGCCAACGTCCTGACTTTC. It yields the protein CAIPGQGANGANVLTF.

This clonotype was recorded at least ten times. The chain joins TRBV7-8 to TRBJ2-1; TRBD2 agrees at 10 bases. Germline CDR1 reads SGHVS; CDR2 reads FQNEAQ. The CDR3 sequence is 17 residues long. J lost 2 bases, V lost 3 bases, and 7 bases had no gene match. The chain's CDR3 is CASSFPTAGGPYNEQFF. CDR3 DNA: TGTGCCAGCAGCTTCCCAACAGCGGGAGGGCCCTACAATGAGCAGTTCTTC.

This CDR3 is CASSSRQAANEQFF. The CDR3 coding sequence is TGTGCCAGCAGCTCTAGACAGGCCGCCAATGAGCAGTTCTTC. The V and J genes are TRBV11-1 and TRBJ2-1; D possibly corresponds to TRBD1 (6 bases). The CDR3 extends over 14 amino acids. From germline, CDR1 is SGHAT and CDR2 FQDESV (reference sequence). V shed 4 bases and J shed 6 bases, with 13 bases lying between them.

This clonotype was recorded many times. This CDR3 reads CASGVDQPQHF. In DNA form, the CDR3 reads TGTGCCAGCGGGGTAGACCAGCCCCAGCATTTT. The chain joins TRBV28 to TRBJ1-5; D not certain. V was pared by 8 bases and J by 7 bases, with 9 bases between. The CDR3 covers 11 residues. The germline gives CDR1 MDHEN, CDR2 SYDVKM. Complete variable domain (other parts from reference TRBV28 and TRBJ1-5): DVKVTQSSRYLVKRTGEKVFLECVQDMDHENMFWYRQDPGLGLRLIYFSYDVKMKEKGDIPEGYSVSREKKERFSLILESASTNQTSMYLCASGVDQPQHFGDGTRLSIL.

The chain links TRBV7-9 to TRBJ1-4, with TRBD1 as a possible D gene (6 bases). Trimming took off 7 bases at V and 7 bases at J, with 19 bases between the two ends. Looked up from germline, CDR1 is SEHNR and CDR2 is FQNEAQ (reference sequence). This CDR3 is built from 15 residues. This CDR3 reads CASTPQRGLGEKLFF. The CDR3 DNA reads TGTGCCAGCACCCCCCAGAGGGGGTTGGGTGAAAAACTGTTTTTT.

The table lists this clonotype with many counts. Here the CDR3 DNA reads TGTGCCAGCAGGACCCAGGGTTCAAACACTGAAGCTTTCTTT. This sequence encodes CASRTQGSNTEAFF. This rearrangement joins TRBV12-3 or TRBV12-4 to TRBJ1-1, with TRBD1 as a possible D gene (5 bases). The CDR3 sequence is 14 residues long. With 6 bases removed from V and 2 bases from J, the gap between germline ends came to 13 bases.

Remarks on this clonotype: Compared with germline, one end of the junction differs, possibly owing to a read error. The J gene is TRBJ1-5, the V gene TRBV24-1; 9 bases are a match to TRBD1. There are 19 residues in the CDR3. The germline V gene encodes CDR1 KGHDR and CDR2 SFDVKD. CDR3 nucleotide sequence: TGTGCCGCCAGTGACCTTACAGGGGGCCGTTGTCTTAGCAATCAGCCCCAGCATTTT. Translated: CAASDLTGGRCLSNQPQHF.

This clonotype was counted ten times or more. The rearrangement links TRBV12-3 or TRBV12-4 to TRBJ2-5, with no clear D. The germline V and J ends were trimmed by 0 bases and 4 bases, with 9 bases remaining between them. The CDR3 runs to 14 residues. The CDR3 protein is CASSLASVAETQYF. In nucleotides, the CDR3 is TGTGCCAGCAGTTTAGCGTCTGTAGCAGAGACCCAGTACTTC.

In this sample, this clonotype turned up many times. The chain has TRBV3-1 and TRBJ2-3; D is undetermined. The CDR3 runs 14 residues. The V gene's germline CDR1 is LGHDT and CDR2 YNNKEL (reference sequence). Between the trimmed V and J ends, which lost 1 base and 8 bases, there was a span of 13 bases. The CDR3 nucleotides read TGTGCCAGCAGCCAAGTCGAGTTCGTAAGTACGCAGTATTTT. This sequence encodes CASSQVEFVSTQYF.

The rearrangement joins TRBV5-1 to TRBJ1-2; 8 bases match TRBD1. The CDR3 extends over 15 amino acids. The V segment lost 4 bases and the J segment 4 bases; nucleotides outside the gene matches: 9. Germline loops: CDR1 SGHRS, CDR2 YFSETQ. The CDR3 loop reads CASSEAGGSFYGYTF. The CDR3 DNA is TGCGCCAGCAGCGAAGCAGGGGGCTCCTTCTATGGCTACACCTTC.

This clonotype was detected ten times or more. The J gene is TRBJ2-1, the V gene TRBV7-2; 7 bases line up with TRBD2. Germline CDR1 is SGHTA and CDR2 is FQGNSA. V trimming: 5 bases; J trimming: 2 bases; junction bases outside the gene matches: 3. The CDR3 loop spans 14 amino acids. The CDR3 here is CASSPSGAYNEQFF. CDR3 nucleotide sequence: TGTGCCAGCAGCCCTAGCGGAGCCTACAATGAGCAGTTCTTC.

V gene TRBV4-2 combines with J gene TRBJ1-5; the D is unclear. Germline values: CDR1 LGHNA, CDR2 YNFKEQ. Trimming shortened V by 0 bases and J by 0 bases, and 6 bases separated the two germline ends. The CDR3 has 15 amino acids. Written as DNA, the CDR3 is TGTGCCAGCAGCCAAGATCCGGATAGCAATCAGCCCCAGCATTTT. The encoded protein is CASSQDPDSNQPQHF.

This clonotype was counted many times. The chain combines TRBV6-5 with TRBJ2-5, with D perhaps TRBD1 (5 bases). From germline, CDR1 is MNHEY and CDR2 SVGAGI. V was clipped by 6 bases and J by 7 bases, with 24 bases between them. This CDR3 contains 16 residues. The CDR3: CASSRQPDPTGVTQYF. In DNA form, the CDR3 reads TGTGCCAGCAGCCGACAGCCAGACCCTACAGGCGTGACCCAGTACTTC.

This clonotype was seen at least ten times. The J gene is TRBJ2-2, the V gene TRBV27, with TRBD1 identical over 7 bases. Germline V gene data show CDR1 as MNHEY and CDR2 as SMNVEV (reference sequence). The CDR3 has 14 amino acids. Trimming cost V 11 bases and J 6 bases; bases outside gene matches: 12. The chain's CDR3 is CAQGPTGNPGELFF. The DNA of the CDR3 is TGTGCCCAGGGACCGACAGGGAATCCCGGGGAGCTGTTTTTT.